These 3 T cell receptor beta chains came from one sample sequenced in a study of response to subunit inactivated influenza vaccine. One entry per CDR3 protein, called by TCRdb with MiXCR from the RT-PCR reads. The repertoire holds hundreds of thousands of distinct CDR3 sequences, about 25% seen once, with approximately 1.9% in the top ten. The source material was CD4+ T cells sorted from PBMCs, sampled roughly 5 days after vaccination. The receptor source for this set is a man in his fifties who received an inactivated influenza vaccine.

This clonotype was counted between two and nine times. The rearrangement uses TRBV10-3 and TRBJ2-6; weak D call: TRBD1 (6 bases). The germline V and J ends were trimmed by 2 bases and 2 bases, with 10 bases remaining between them. Germline CDR1 is ENHRY and CDR2 is SYGVKD. The CDR3 sequence is 16 residues long. The CDR3 here is CAISERGSAGANVLTF. In DNA, the CDR3 is TGTGCCATCAGTGAGAGGGGGTCGGCTGGGGCCAACGTCCTGACTTTC.

V and J are TRBV20-1 and TRBJ2-5; a possible D gene is TRBD1 (6 bases). The CDR3 has 16 amino acids. Trimming pared 3 bases from V and 0 bases from J, leaving 17 bases between. CDR1 and CDR2 (germline): DFQATT, SNEGSKA (reference sequence). CDR3 nucleotides: TGCAGTGCTAGGGATTACGGGACACAGTACCAAGAGACCCAGTACTTC. This translates into CSARDYGTQYQETQYF.

The chain uses TRBV28 and TRBJ2-7; D is unclear. The CDR3 runs 12 residues. Trimming left V 8 bases short and J 6 bases short, with 14 bases between. Germline loops: CDR1 MDHEN, CDR2 SYDVKM. This CDR3 reads CASGLGYREQYF. The CDR3 coding sequence is TGTGCCAGCGGGTTAGGGTATCGCGAGCAGTACTTC.